The rows below give T cell receptor beta chains drawn from one sample of a study of blood T cells in healthy people across ages. In TCRdb, the 5' RACE reads were re-called with MiXCR into one record per CDR3 protein. The data contain more than 1 million distinct CDR3 sequences, 35% to 55% of them singletons. The sequenced sample was blood. These receptors originate from a woman aged 60-70 years in good health. CDR3s include the opening cysteine and the closing phenylalanine or tryptophan. The order of the fields is D gene, J gene, clone size, CDR3 length, V gene, CDR3 protein, CDR3 DNA. A D gene is named only where the DNA matches it firmly. Rows give clone size only sometimes, using once, few, many, or a class for an expanded clone.

d_gene: TRBD2
j_gene: TRBJ2-1
abundance: few
len: 14
v_gene: TRBV20-1
CDR3aa: CSALAGGPYNEQFF
CDR3nt: TGCAGTGCTTTAGCGGGAGGGCCGTACAATGAGCAGTTCTTC

d_gene: -
j_gene: TRBJ2-7
abundance: -
len: 14
v_gene: TRBV29-1
CDR3aa: CSVGAVGTYNEQYF
CDR3nt: TGCAGCGTCGGCGCCGTGGGAACGTACAATGAGCAGTACTTC

d_gene: -
j_gene: TRBJ1-2
abundance: -
len: 14
v_gene: TRBV6-5
CDR3aa: CASSYPGVNYGYTF
CDR3nt: TGTGCCAGCAGTTACCCAGGGGTCAACTATGGCTACACCTTC

d_gene: TRBD1
j_gene: TRBJ1-5
abundance: few
len: 15
v_gene: TRBV20-1
CDR3aa: CSALMTGGSSQPQHF
CDR3nt: TGCAGTGCTTTGATGACAGGGGGGTCCTCTCAGCCCCAGCATTTT

d_gene: -
j_gene: TRBJ2-2
abundance: -
len: 20
v_gene: TRBV7-9
CDR3aa: CASSRRPPGQRGVNTGELFF
CDR3nt: TGTGCCAGCAGCCGCCGACCTCCGGGACAGAGGGGGGTTAACACCGGGGAGCTGTTTTTT

d_gene: TRBD1
j_gene: TRBJ2-3
abundance: -
len: 15
v_gene: TRBV20-1
CDR3aa: CSARGGQGAPDTQYF
CDR3nt: TGCAGTGCTAGAGGAGGACAGGGGGCTCCAGATACGCAGTATTTT

d_gene: TRBD2
j_gene: TRBJ2-7
abundance: -
len: 15
v_gene: TRBV30
CDR3aa: CAWKGGGRGSEEQYF
CDR3nt: TGTGCCTGGAAGGGTGGCGGGAGAGGGTCGGAAGAGCAGTACTTC

d_gene: TRBD2
j_gene: TRBJ2-1
abundance: -
len: 14
v_gene: TRBV6-5
CDR3aa: CASSYGGLAGEQFF
CDR3nt: TGTGCCAGCAGTTATGGGGGACTAGCGGGAGAGCAGTTCTTC

d_gene: -
j_gene: TRBJ2-7
abundance: -
len: 13
v_gene: TRBV28
CDR3aa: CASSKIAVYEQYF
CDR3nt: TGTGCCAGCAGTAAAATAGCGGTCTACGAGCAGTACTTC

d_gene: TRBD1
j_gene: TRBJ2-7
abundance: -
len: 15
v_gene: TRBV20-1
CDR3aa: CSAESRNRGLDEQYF
CDR3nt: TGCAGTGCCGAGAGCCGAAACAGGGGGCTGGACGAGCAGTACTTC

d_gene: -
j_gene: TRBJ2-7
abundance: -
len: 14
v_gene: TRBV5-1
CDR3aa: CASSLEGGEAEQYF
CDR3nt: TGCGCCAGCAGCTTGGAGGGTGGAGAGGCCGAGCAGTACTTC

d_gene: TRBD1
j_gene: TRBJ2-7
abundance: -
len: 15
v_gene: TRBV7-2
CDR3aa: CASSPRTGSVYEQYF
CDR3nt: TGTGCCAGCAGCCCTAGGACAGGGTCTGTCTACGAGCAGTACTTC

d_gene: TRBD1
j_gene: TRBJ1-6
abundance: -
len: 13
v_gene: TRBV30
CDR3aa: CAWTGTGNSPLHF
CDR3nt: TGTGCCTGGACAGGGACAGGGAATTCACCCCTCCACTTT

d_gene: -
j_gene: TRBJ2-7
abundance: -
len: 13
v_gene: TRBV4-1
CDR3aa: CASSQDQYNEQYF
CDR3nt: TGCGCCAGCAGCCAAGACCAATACAATGAGCAGTACTTC

d_gene: TRBD1
j_gene: TRBJ2-5
abundance: -
len: 15
v_gene: TRBV27
CDR3aa: CASRPDREVQETQYF
CDR3nt: TGTGCCAGCAGACCGGACAGGGAGGTCCAAGAGACCCAGTACTTC

d_gene: -
j_gene: TRBJ2-3
abundance: many
len: 13
v_gene: TRBV4-2
CDR3aa: CASSQAVTDTQYF
CDR3nt: TGTGCCAGCAGCCAGGCCGTGACAGATACGCAGTATTTT

d_gene: -
j_gene: TRBJ2-7
abundance: -
len: 12
v_gene: TRBV7-9
CDR3aa: CASSPKAYEQYF
CDR3nt: TGCGCCAGCAGCCCTAAGGCCTACGAGCAGTACTTC

d_gene: -
j_gene: TRBJ1-5
abundance: -
len: 14
v_gene: TRBV6-4
CDR3aa: CASSEWQGNQPQHF
CDR3nt: TGTGCCAGCAGTGAATGGCAGGGCAATCAGCCCCAGCATTTT

d_gene: TRBD2
j_gene: TRBJ2-3
abundance: many
len: 16
v_gene: TRBV7-2
CDR3aa: CASSLGQRERTDTQYF
CDR3nt: TGTGCCAGCAGCTTAGGCCAGCGGGAGAGAACAGATACGCAGTATTTT

d_gene: TRBD2
j_gene: TRBJ2-7
abundance: -
len: 17
v_gene: TRBV28
CDR3aa: CASRGLAGGPSYNEQYF
CDR3nt: TGTGCCAGCAGGGGACTAGCGGGAGGCCCATCCTACAATGAGCAGTACTTC

d_gene: -
j_gene: TRBJ2-1
abundance: -
len: 14
v_gene: TRBV11-2
CDR3aa: CDSSARGPNNEQFF
CDR3nt: TGTGACAGCAGCGCGCGGGGACCTAACAATGAGCAGTTCTTC

d_gene: TRBD1
j_gene: TRBJ2-1
abundance: -
len: 14
v_gene: TRBV29-1
CDR3aa: CSAPGQGASDEQFF
CDR3nt: TGCAGCGCCCCGGGACAGGGGGCAAGCGATGAGCAGTTCTTC